A single T cell receptor beta chain is shown here with its context. This sample was taken from a study of blood T cell repertoires in COVID-19. Study as a whole: The United States, Italy and Spain provided the acute and convalescent COVID-19 samples.

As processed by the authors: Scientists estimated how many nucleated cells there were by amplifying reference gene primers. Method: immunoSEQ multiplex PCR; TCRdb's copy keeps in-frame clones and lacks some. Clonal size and the V and J genes are those of that table, whereas D and trimming came from the DNA. The profile shows about 210,000 clones, 84% of them singletons. Material for sequencing was peripheral blood. This TCR was sampled from a woman aged 80 or older with COVID-19, enrolled during active disease.

The CDR3 region is CASSLERGYEQFF. The CDR3 bases are TGTGCCAGCAGTTTGGAGCGGGGATACGAGCAGTTCTTC. This rearrangement joins TRBV12-3 or TRBV12-4 to TRBJ2-1, with 7 bases that match TRBD2. The CDR3 runs 13 residues. V lost 3 bases, J lost 10 bases, and 6 bases stayed unmatched.